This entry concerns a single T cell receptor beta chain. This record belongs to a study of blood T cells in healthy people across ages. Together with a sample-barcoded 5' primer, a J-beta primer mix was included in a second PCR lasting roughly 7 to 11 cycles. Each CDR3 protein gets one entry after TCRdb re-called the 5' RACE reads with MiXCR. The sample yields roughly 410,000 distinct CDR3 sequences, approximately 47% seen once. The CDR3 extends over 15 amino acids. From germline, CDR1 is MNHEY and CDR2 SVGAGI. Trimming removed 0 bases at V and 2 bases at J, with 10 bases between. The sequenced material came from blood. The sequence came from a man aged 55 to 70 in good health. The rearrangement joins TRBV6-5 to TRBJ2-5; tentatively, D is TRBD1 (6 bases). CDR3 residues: CASSYSGTRQETQYF. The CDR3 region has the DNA TGTGCCAGCAGTTACTCCGGGACAAGACAAGAGACCCAGTACTTC.